These T cell receptor beta chains were read from a single sample in a study of blood T cell repertoires in COVID-19. The method was immunoSEQ multiplex PCR; TCRdb's version includes in-frame clones alone and lacks a portion of them. The sample consists of 230,000 or so clones, about 90% of them appearing once. Sample: peripheral blood. These receptors came from a man in his forties with active or convalescent COVID-19. The CDR3 runs from the conserved cysteine through the conserved F or W. D genes are given only for firm matches. Clone size is shown for a subset of rows, as once, few, many or a class of expanded clone.

j_call v_call clone_size d_call cdr3_nt cdr3_aa
TRBJ1-2 TRBV27 NA NA TGTGCCAGCAGTTTTGAGGGCCGAGGCTATGGCTACACCTTC CASSFEGRGYGYTF
TRBJ1-5 TRBV28 NA TRBD1 TGTGCCAGCAGTTCCCCAACGGACAGGGTGCGTTTTCGGAATCAGCCCCAGCATTTT CASSSPTDRVRFRNQPQHF
TRBJ2-2 TRBV29-1 NA NA TGCAGCGGTCACAGTGGGAACACCGGGGAGCTGTTTTTT CSGHSGNTGELFF
TRBJ2-1 TRBV27 NA NA TGTGCCAGCAGTTTCGACAGGACGAAAAACAATGAGCAGTTCTTC CASSFDRTKNNEQFF
TRBJ1-6 TRBV28 NA NA TGTGCCAGCAGTTTCCCACAGGAGAGCTCCTATAATTCACCCCTCCACTTT CASSFPQESSYNSPLHF
TRBJ1-3 TRBV5-1 NA TRBD1 TGCGCCAGCAGCTCCAGGGGGGTTGGAAACACCATATATTTT CASSSRGVGNTIYF
TRBJ1-5 TRBV5-1 NA NA TGCGCCAGCAGCCGAAGACAGATCAATCAGCCCCAGCATTTT CASSRRQINQPQHF
TRBJ1-1 TRBV27 NA NA TGTGCCAGCAGTTTATCCCCGGGACTAGCTGAAGCTTTCTTT CASSLSPGLAEAFF
TRBJ2-7 TRBV10-3 NA NA TGTGCCATCAGTGAGCTTTCTGGTGGAGACGAGCAGTACTTC CAISELSGGDEQYF
TRBJ1-6 TRBV28 NA TRBD1 TGTGCCAGCAGTCTTCCCCGGACAGGGAGCCCCTATAATTCACCCCTCCACTTT CASSLPRTGSPYNSPLHF
TRBJ2-1 TRBV2 NA TRBD2 TGTGCGAGTTTAGCGGGAGAATACTACAATGAGCAGTTCTTC CASLAGEYYNEQFF
TRBJ2-7 TRBV28 NA TRBD1 TGTGCCAGCAGTTCCCCCGGACAGGGGGCAGGAGAGCAGTACTTC CASSSPGQGAGEQYF
TRBJ2-7 TRBV28 NA TRBD1 TGTGCCAGCAGTTCTCCGGGACAGGGGTTTTACGAGCAGTACTTC CASSSPGQGFYEQYF
TRBJ2-2 TRBV2 NA TRBD2 TGTGCCAGCAGTGTCTGGGGGGGTAGCACCGGGGAGCTGTTTTTT CASSVWGGSTGELFF
TRBJ2-3 TRBV5-1 NA NA TGCGCCAGCAGCTTGTCGGAGGGAGTGAACACAGATACGCAGTATTTT CASSLSEGVNTDTQYF
TRBJ1-2 TRBV3-1/TRBV3-2 NA TRBD1 TGTGCCAGCAGCCAAGAACTGCTTCTCGGGACAGACCGTGGCTACACCTTC CASSQELLLGTDRGYTF
TRBJ2-3 TRBV7-8 NA NA TGTGCCAGCAGCTTCACCTGGGAGGCTAGCACAGATACGCAGTATTTT CASSFTWEASTDTQYF
TRBJ1-5 TRBV28 NA TRBD1 TGTGCCAGCAGTACCTTTGGGACAGGGGGCAGTCAGCCCCAGCATTTT CASSTFGTGGSQPQHF
TRBJ1-5 TRBV6-5 NA NA TGTGCCAGCAGTACCCCACAGGTCAATCAGCCCCAGCATTTT CASSTPQVNQPQHF
TRBJ2-1 TRBV5-4 once NA TGTGCCAGCAGCTTACAGGGGGGGAATGAGCAGTTCTTC CASSLQGGNEQFF
TRBJ1-4 TRBV5-1 NA TRBD1 TGCGCCAGCAGCTTGGGGGACAGCGAAGAAAAACTGTTTTTT CASSLGDSEEKLFF
TRBJ2-2 TRBV5-5 NA NA TGTGCCAGCAGCTTGTCCCCACAGTGGACAGAGAACACCGGGGAGCTGTTTTTT CASSLSPQWTENTGELFF
TRBJ1-1 TRBV11-3 NA NA TGTGCCAGCAGCTTACAGGGGAACACTGAAGCTTTCTTT CASSLQGNTEAFF
TRBJ1-5 TRBV7-3 NA NA TGTGCCAGCAGCTTAGCGGGTGGTACTCAGCCCCAGCATTTT CASSLAGGTQPQHF
TRBJ2-7 TRBV30 NA TRBD2 TGTGCCGGATACAGAGCGGGAAGCTCCTACGAGCAGTACTTC CAGYRAGSSYEQYF
TRBJ1-1 TRBV5-4 NA NA TGTGCCAGCAGCCCCCCTGACAGGCCGGGAACTGAAGCTTTCTTT CASSPPDRPGTEAFF
TRBJ2-5 TRBV5-1 few TRBD1 TGCGCCAGCAGCGCGGGACAGGGAGAGGCCCAGTACTTC CASSAGQGEAQYF
TRBJ2-3 TRBV9 NA NA TGTGCCAGCAGCGGGGGGACTAGCACAGATACGCAGTATTTT CASSGGTSTDTQYF
TRBJ1-2 TRBV10-2 NA NA TGCGCCAGCAGTGGGGGAGAACCAAACTATGGCTACACCTTC CASSGGEPNYGYTF
TRBJ1-1 TRBV5-1 NA NA TGCGCCAGCAGCTCGCAATCTACGGGGAACACTGAAGCTTTCTTT CASSSQSTGNTEAFF
TRBJ1-2 TRBV5-6 NA TRBD1 TGTGCCAGCAGCTTCGAGACTTGGACAGGGGTCCATGGCTACACCTTC CASSFETWTGVHGYTF
TRBJ2-1 TRBV5-1 NA TRBD2 TGCGCCAGCAGACTAGCGGGAGCTTACAATGAGCAGTTCTTC CASRLAGAYNEQFF
TRBJ1-5 TRBV2 NA NA TGTGCCAGCACCCCGGAGGGGACTCTGGGGGGACATCAGCCCCAGCATTTT CASTPEGTLGGHQPQHF